This T cell receptor beta chain was sequenced in a study of identical twins. Points from the study as a whole: Cross-sectional statistical analysis was relied on for the conclusions, without the same donors being followed. Insertions were fewer in abundant cord blood beta clonotypes, whereas memory repertoires showed none of this pattern.

MiXCR was run by TCRdb on the 5' RACE reads, yielding one entry per CDR3 protein. Altogether 450,000 or so distinct CDR3 sequences are present, approximately 15% being singletons, with the ten largest covering about 0.53%. With regard to this clonotype: Antigen unknown.

The V end lost 6 bases, the J end lost 2 bases, and 14 bases lay between the germline ends. Germline V CDR1 and CDR2: MNHEY, SVGAGI. The CDR3 is 14 amino acids. The same data also went into a second study, on yellow fever vaccine responses in identical twins.

The chain uses TRBV6-5 and TRBJ2-7, with D uncertain. The sequence was collected from a woman between 18 and 30 years old in good health. The source material was CD4+ T cells sorted from blood. In DNA, the CDR3 is TGTGCCAGCAGACTCGGGTCAGTCCCCTACGAGCAGTACTTC. This gives the protein CASRLGSVPYEQYF.